This TCR beta chain was identified during a study of cytotoxic CD8 clonotypes in ibrutinib-treated CLL. Study-wide context: Response specimens were obtained following a median treatment duration of approximately 11 months, with a range of 6 to 36. Productive templates per sample averaged almost 260,000; productive rearrangements, 94,082.

Sequencing sought depths of 1 in 200,000 to 1 in 1 million T cells. TCRdb's table, derived via immunoSEQ multiplex PCR, lists solely in-frame clones and lacks some. The sample comprises some 61,000 clones, under 70% of which are singletons, and approximately 5.2% rests with the top ten. As for this clone: Its cognate antigen is unknown.

Study-wide findings and caveats: Measured clonality at baseline was greater than in age-matched healthy donors and tracked with circulating CD8+ T-cell counts.

CDR3 length equals 17 residues. Trimming cost V 5 bases and J 8 bases; bases outside gene matches: 19. Germline V gives CDR1 SGHTA, CDR2 FQGNSA. The receptor comes from a human donor with chronic lymphocytic leukemia. The sequencing used PBMCs, collected after 12 months of ibrutinib treatment. The rearrangement links TRBV7-2 to TRBJ1-2, with 8 positions matching TRBD1. The CDR3 protein is CASSQSGTGVSGQGYTF. The CDR3 nucleotides are TGTGCCAGCAGCCAAAGCGGGACAGGCGTTTCTGGTCAGGGCTACACCTTC.